Listed here are 7 T cell receptor beta chains from one sample, sequenced in a study of Graves' ophthalmopathy and Graves' hyperthyroidism (dated by TCRdb to the late 2010s). Sequencer: Illumina HiSeq 2000. TCR beta CDR3 regions were amplified from RNA transcripts for repertoire sequencing. The first round was an RT-PCR using HTBI primers with the Qiagen OneStep RT-PCR kit, and this first round was followed by a second-round multiplex PCR, then size selection and purification. TCRdb reran the public reads through fastp at Q25 and MiXCR, keeping productive beta chains. Each CDR3 protein gets just one entry, which takes the most common genes and DNA from the rows behind it. The sample records around 400,000 distinct CDR3 sequences, about 18% of which are singletons. 1.6% of the sample is taken by the ten largest. The material sequenced was peripheral blood. The receptors stem from a woman aged 18-35 years with Graves' ophthalmopathy. Donor details come from another sample of the same person, matched by shared clones.

This clonotype has only a few counts. In DNA form, the CDR3 reads TGTGCCAGCAGCATCACTAGTACGGACATTCAGTACTTC. Translation: CASSITSTDIQYF. The V and J genes are TRBV13 and TRBJ2-4, with D possibly matching TRBD2 (5 bases). CDR1 is PRHDT and CDR2 is FYEKMQ in the germline V gene (reference sequence). This CDR3 is 13 amino acids long. V lost 5 bases to trimming and J lost 8 bases, with 13 bases between them.

This clonotype was recorded once. The rearrangement uses TRBV27 and TRBJ2-5, with 8 bases matching TRBD2. The CDR3 extends over 15 amino acids. The germline V gene has CDR1 MNHEY and CDR2 SMNVEV (reference sequence). The trim removed 4 bases at V and 4 bases at J, leaving 8 bases unmatched. CDR3 sequence: CASSSLSGGVETQYF. The CDR3 DNA is TGTGCCAGCAGTTCCCTCTCCGGGGGGGTAGAGACCCAGTACTTC.

This chain joins TRBV19 and TRBJ1-2; 9 nucleotides match TRBD1. The ends lost 5 bases at V and 7 bases at J; junction bases unmatched: 8. Looked up from germline, CDR1 is LNHDA and CDR2 is SQIVND (reference sequence). CDR3 size: 14 residues. The CDR3 reads CASSAGQGTAGYTF. CDR3 DNA: TGTGCCAGTAGTGCGGGACAGGGTACGGCTGGCTACACCTTC. The complete variable domain, with remaining parts taken from reference TRBV19 and TRBJ1-2, reads DGGITQSPKYLFRKEGQNVTLSCEQNLNHDAMYWYRQDPGQGLRLIYYSQIVNDFQKGDIAEGYSVSREKKESFPLTVTSAQKNPTAFYLCASSAGQGTAGYTFGSGTRLTVV.

This clonotype showed up many times. V usage is TRBV6-5 and J usage is TRBJ2-6, with D maybe TRBD2 (6 bases). This CDR3 has 19 amino acids. Germline V gives CDR1 MNHEY, CDR2 SVGAGI. V gave up 1 base and J gave up 2 bases, with 18 bases separating them. The CDR3 nucleotides read TGTGCCAGCAGTTACTGGATGCCGGGACTTACTACTGGGGCCAACGTCCTGACTTTC. Translating it yields CASSYWMPGLTTGANVLTF.

This clonotype was detected ten times or more. For the CDR3, the DNA is TGTGCCAGCACCGTCGCTCACACTGAAGCTTTCTTT. Its protein product is CASTVAHTEAFF. V is TRBV12-3 or TRBV12-4 and J is TRBJ1-1; D remains unclear. This CDR3 has 12 residues. V was shortened by 7 bases and J by 3 bases, with 9 bases between the two germline ends.

This clonotype was counted at least ten times. The chain couples TRBV7-2 to TRBJ2-7, with 7 bases identical to TRBD1. CDR1 is SGHTA, CDR2 FQGNSA, per germline. The J segment lost 0 bases and the V segment lost 5 bases, leaving 10 bases of the junction unmatched. There are 16 residues in the CDR3. This CDR3 is CASSALVWDSSYEQYF. In nucleotides, the CDR3 is TGTGCCAGCAGCGCCCTTGTCTGGGACAGCTCCTACGAGCAGTACTTC.

This clonotype was recorded many times. The chain recombines TRBV12-3 or TRBV12-4 with TRBJ2-5; possible D gene TRBD1, 5 bases. V was clipped by 8 bases and J by 5 bases, with 27 bases between them. CDR3 length: 17 amino acids. CDR3 bases: TGTGCCAGCCAGATCGTAGGGGCCTTCACGAGCAAGGAGACCCAGTACTTC. Residues: CASQIVGAFTSKETQYF.